The entry below gives a single T cell receptor beta chain sequence along with its context. In the original workflow: Estimated nucleated cell counts came from reference gene primer amplification. The repertoire was sequenced with immunoSEQ multiplex PCR; TCRdb's copy has only in-frame clones and lacks some. V and J calls plus clone size are reproduced from that table; the DNA served to infer D and trimming. The sample lists about 64,000 clones, under 80% seen once, with more than 5% in the top ten. This specimen comes from a study of blood T cell repertoires in COVID-19. Study overall: Whether acute or convalescent, the COVID-19 samples came from the United States, Italy and Spain.

The CDR3 contains 12 residues. Losses at the gene ends were 5 bases for V and 7 bases for J; bases not matched to a gene: 3. Germline lookup yields CDR1 SEHNR and CDR2 FQNEAQ (reference sequence). This receptor was obtained from a human donor in a cohort sampled during active COVID-19. The source material was peripheral blood. This chain links TRBV7-9 with TRBJ2-7; 9 bases agree with TRBD1. The CDR3 spells CASSPTGGEQYF. The CDR3, as DNA: TGTGCCAGCAGCCCGACAGGGGGAGAGCAGTACTTC.